The 7 T cell receptor beta chains listed next were all sequenced from one sample in a study of T cells in Graves' hyperthyroidism and ophthalmopathy. Authors of the study amplified TCR beta CDR3 regions from RNA transcripts. With the HTBI primer set, the TCR CDR3 went through a first round of RT-PCR. TCRdb reanalysed the multiplex PCR reads using MiXCR and keeps one entry per CDR3 protein. The table shows around 520,000 distinct CDR3 sequences, with approximately 15% occurring only once. Sequences were obtained from blood. The receptors come from a woman aged 18-30 years with Graves' hyperthyroidism.

This clonotype was observed at least ten times. This chain connects TRBV19 to TRBJ1-4, with a tentative D call TRBD1 (5 bases). Germline-derived CDR1 and CDR2 are LNHDA and SQIVND (reference sequence). This CDR3 has 14 residues. V gave up 2 bases and J gave up 5 bases, with 9 bases separating them. CDR3 DNA: TGTGCCAGTAGTATACAGGGAGGGAATGAAAAACTGTTTTTT. Residues: CASSIQGGNEKLFF.

This clonotype has just a few counts. A clone one base away is much larger, so this may be a read error. V gene TRBV27 combines with J gene TRBJ1-1; 7 positions agree with TRBD1. Germline CDR1 MNHEY, CDR2 SMNVEV (reference sequence). CDR3 length equals 12 residues. With 10 bases clipped from V and 4 bases from J, the junction kept 6 bases outside the gene matches. CDR3 DNA: TGTGCCAACACCTCAGGGGGCACTGAAGCTTTCTTT. It specifies CANTSGGTEAFF.

The chain recombines TRBV24-1 with TRBJ2-5, with a tentative D call TRBD2 (6 bases). V lost 4 bases and J 5 bases, leaving 13 bases between the germline ends. Germline CDR1 KGHDR, CDR2 SFDVKD. The CDR3 runs to 14 residues. CDR3 sequence (DNA): TGTGCCACCAGTGACCCTCTCCGGGGGGAGACCCAGTACTTC. Translating it yields CATSDPLRGETQYF.

Notes on this clonotype: Given the absence of the conserved phenylalanine or tryptophan at the CDR3 end, a read error is likely. This chain links TRBV30 with TRBJ1-2; D is perhaps TRBD1 (5 bases). Trimming stripped 2 bases from V and 6 bases from J, with 13 bases between. Germline lookup yields CDR1 GTSNPN and CDR2 SVGIG (reference sequence). CDR3 length: 13 amino acids. The CDR3 sequence is CAWSPKPGHGYTV. The CDR3 nucleotides read TGTGCCTGGAGTCCTAAGCCGGGGCATGGCTACACCGTC.

The chain combines TRBV30 with TRBJ1-2; unclear D gene. Trimming took off 0 bases at V and 8 bases at J, with 13 bases between the two ends. Germline CDR1 GTSNPN, CDR2 SVGIG (reference sequence). This CDR3 is built from 13 residues. The CDR3 sequence: CAWSVDLGLGYTF. The CDR3 bases are TGTGCCTGGAGTGTAGACCTTGGGCTGGGCTACACCTTC.

In its sample, this clonotype was seen a few times. The chain couples TRBV19 to TRBJ1-1; D unresolved. This CDR3 has 14 residues. The V end lost 4 bases, the J end lost 1 base, and 10 bases lay between the germline ends. The germline V gene encodes CDR1 LNHDA and CDR2 SQIVND (reference sequence). The CDR3 region has the DNA TGTGCCAGTAGTAGAGAGACGGAGAACACTGAAGCTTTCTTT. It translates to CASSRETENTEAFF.

The J gene is TRBJ1-5, the V gene TRBV7-9; D is uncertain. The CDR3 is made up of 16 amino acids. The V and J ends lost 4 bases and 4 bases respectively, with 17 bases between them. In germline, CDR1 is SEHNR, CDR2 FQNEAQ (reference sequence). The CDR3 sequence is CASSWAGGLWNQPQHF. The CDR3 DNA is TGTGCCAGCAGCTGGGCGGGAGGGTTGTGGAATCAGCCCCAGCATTTT.